The sequence of this TCR beta chain was determined in a study of blood T cell repertoires in COVID-19. Across the whole study: T cells, B-cell-depleted T cells, or PBMCs provided the cDNA or gDNA that served as material.

This clone was seen more than once but under ten times. The method was immunoSEQ multiplex PCR; TCRdb's version includes in-frame clones alone and lacks a portion of them. In the table there are hundreds of thousands of clones, around 92% of which are singletons. Cohorts were determined from participant-reported clinical history. The sequencing sample was made of PBMCs or T cells enriched from blood (not recorded which). The source is a woman aged 45-59 years who had been exposed to COVID-19.

CDR3 loop: CASSQGAGGTWEKLFF. CDR3 sequence (DNA): TGTGCCAGCAGCCAAGGAGCGGGGGGGACTTGGGAAAAACTGTTTTTT. The rearrangement links TRBV3-1 (or the pseudogene TRBV3-2) to TRBJ1-4; D is possibly TRBD1 (5 bases). The CDR3 is made up of 16 amino acids. The germline gives CDR1 LGHDT, CDR2 YNNKEL (reference sequence). V dropped 1 base and J dropped 8 bases, with 17 bases sitting between them.